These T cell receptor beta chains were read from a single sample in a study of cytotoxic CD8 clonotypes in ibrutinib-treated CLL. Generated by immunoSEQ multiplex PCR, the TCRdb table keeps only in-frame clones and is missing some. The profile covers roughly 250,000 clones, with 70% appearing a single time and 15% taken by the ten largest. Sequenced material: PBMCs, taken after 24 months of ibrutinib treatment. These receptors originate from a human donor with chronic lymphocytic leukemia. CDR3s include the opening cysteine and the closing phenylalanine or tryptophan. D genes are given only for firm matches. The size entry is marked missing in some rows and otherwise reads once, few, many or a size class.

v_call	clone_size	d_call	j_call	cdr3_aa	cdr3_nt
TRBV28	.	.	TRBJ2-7	CASSYPFSVGSYEQYF	TGTGCCAGCAGTTATCCCTTTTCTGTGGGTTCCTACGAGCAGTACTTC
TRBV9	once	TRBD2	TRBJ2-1	CASSVGTSGINEQFF	TGTGCCAGCAGCGTAGGGACTAGCGGCATCAATGAGCAGTTCTTC
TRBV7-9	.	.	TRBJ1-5	CASSLDGGGQPQHF	TGTGCCAGCAGCTTAGATGGGGGCGGTCAGCCCCAGCATTTT
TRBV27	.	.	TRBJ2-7	CASKFTGRDEQYF	TGTGCCAGCAAATTTACAGGGAGAGACGAGCAGTACTTC
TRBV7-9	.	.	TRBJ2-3	CASSLGASDTQYF	TGTGCCAGCAGCTTAGGAGCGTCAGATACGCAGTATTTT
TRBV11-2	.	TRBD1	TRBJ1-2	CASSRDREGYGYTF	TGTGCCAGCAGTAGGGACAGGGAGGGCTATGGCTACACCTTC
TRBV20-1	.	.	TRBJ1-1	CSGQGATEAFF	TGCAGTGGGCAGGGTGCCACTGAAGCTTTCTTT
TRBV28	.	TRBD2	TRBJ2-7	CASSLRQISQLAGVEQYF	TGTGCCAGCAGTTTAAGGCAGATCTCCCAGCTAGCGGGAGTCGAGCAGTACTTC
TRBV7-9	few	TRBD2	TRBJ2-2	CASRKTAGGPSRELFF	TGTGCCAGCAGGAAGACAGCGGGAGGGCCGTCGCGGGAGCTGTTTTTT
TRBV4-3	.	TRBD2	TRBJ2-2	CASSPTSGDTGELFF	TGCGCCAGCAGCCCTACTAGCGGGGACACCGGGGAGCTGTTTTTT
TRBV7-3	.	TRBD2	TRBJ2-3	CASSLGTSGNTDTQYF	TGTGCCAGCAGCTTGGGGACTAGCGGTAACACAGATACGCAGTATTTT
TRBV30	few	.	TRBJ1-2	CAWSERGNGGYTF	TGTGCCTGGAGTGAGAGAGGTAATGGTGGCTACACCTTC
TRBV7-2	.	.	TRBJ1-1	CASSLGHANTEAFF	TGTGCCAGCAGCTTAGGGCATGCGAACACTGAAGCTTTCTTT
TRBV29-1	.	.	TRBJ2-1	CSVEDRDLYNEQFF	TGCAGCGTTGAAGACAGGGACCTGTACAATGAGCAGTTCTTC
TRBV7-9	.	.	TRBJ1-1	CASSSDGEAFF	TGTGCCAGCAGCTCTGATGGTGAAGCTTTCTTT
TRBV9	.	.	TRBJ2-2	CASSVEDNTGELFF	TGTGCCAGCAGCGTAGAGGACAACACCGGGGAGCTGTTTTTT
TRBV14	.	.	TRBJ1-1	CASSRGFLGDTEAFF	TGTGCCAGCAGCCGAGGTTTTTTGGGGGACACTGAAGCTTTCTTT
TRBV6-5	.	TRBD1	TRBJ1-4	CASSTTGGANEKLFF	TGTGCCAGCAGTACCACAGGGGGCGCGAATGAAAAACTGTTTTTT
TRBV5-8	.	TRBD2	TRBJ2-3	CASSWGFSGRSDTQYF	TGTGCCAGCAGCTGGGGTTTTAGCGGGAGATCAGATACGCAGTATTTT
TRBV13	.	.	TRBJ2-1	CASSSRLGSAGNEQFF	TGTGCCAGCAGCTCCCGCCTCGGATCTGCGGGTAATGAGCAGTTCTTC
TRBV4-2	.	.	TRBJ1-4	CASSPVSGATNEKLFF	TGTGCCAGCAGCCCCGTGTCCGGGGCAACTAATGAAAAACTGTTTTTT
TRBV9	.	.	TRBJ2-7	CASSVDLGYEQYF	TGTGCCAGCAGCGTAGATCTGGGGTACGAGCAGTACTTC
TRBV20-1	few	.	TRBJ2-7	CSARQSYEQYF	TGCAGTGCTAGACAGTCCTACGAGCAGTACTTC
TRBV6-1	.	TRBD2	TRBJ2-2	CASKREVKTGELFF	TGTGCCAGCAAGCGGGAGGTTAAAACCGGGGAGCTGTTTTTT
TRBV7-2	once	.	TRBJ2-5	CASSSGAQETQYF	TGTGCCAGCAGCTCCGGGGCCCAAGAGACCCAGTACTTC
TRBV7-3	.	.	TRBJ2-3	CASSSTAGTDTQYF	TGTGCCAGCAGCTCAACGGCGGGAACAGATACGCAGTATTTT
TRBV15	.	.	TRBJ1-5	CATSTPTNGQPQHF	TGTGCCACCAGCACGCCCACCAACGGTCAGCCCCAGCATTTT
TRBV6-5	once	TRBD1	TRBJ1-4	CASSPPRDRNEKLFF	TGTGCCAGCAGTCCCCCCCGGGACAGGAATGAAAAACTGTTTTTT
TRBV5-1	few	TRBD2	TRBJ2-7	CASSLGTRNEQYF	TGCGCCAGCAGCTTAGGGACTAGAAACGAGCAGTACTTC
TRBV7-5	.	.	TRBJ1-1	CASSFKHEFSNTEAFF	TGTGCCAGCAGTTTCAAACACGAGTTTTCGAACACTGAAGCTTTCTTT
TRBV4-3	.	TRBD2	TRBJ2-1	CASSQVGTGLAGNEQFF	TGCGCCAGCAGCCAAGTGGGGACGGGACTAGCGGGAAATGAGCAGTTCTTC
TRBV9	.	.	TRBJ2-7	CASSARTGGEQYF	TGTGCCAGCAGCGCGCGGACCGGGGGTGAGCAGTACTTC
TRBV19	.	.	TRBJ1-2	CASSLSGLNYGYTF	TGTGCCAGTAGTCTCTCAGGTTTGAACTATGGCTACACCTTC
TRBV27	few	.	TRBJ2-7	CASSLFRDTYEQYF	TGTGCCAGCAGTTTATTCCGGGACACTTACGAGCAGTACTTC
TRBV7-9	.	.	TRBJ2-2	CASILTSGELFF	TGTGCCAGCATACTAACCTCGGGGGAGCTGTTTTTT
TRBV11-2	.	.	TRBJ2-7	CASSLVRQAYEQYF	TGTGCCAGCAGCTTAGTAAGACAGGCCTACGAGCAGTACTTC
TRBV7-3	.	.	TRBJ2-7	CASSLKGPTGSSYEQYF	TGTGCCAGCAGCTTAAAGGGACCGACAGGTAGCTCCTACGAGCAGTACTTC
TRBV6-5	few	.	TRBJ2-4	CASSYGIAKNIQYF	TGTGCCAGCAGTTACGGCATAGCCAAAAACATTCAGTACTTC
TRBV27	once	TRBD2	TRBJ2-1	CASSSTSGRYNEQFF	TGTGCCAGCAGTTCGACTAGCGGGAGATACAATGAGCAGTTCTTC
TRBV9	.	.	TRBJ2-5	CASSPTPTVAGETQYF	TGTGCCAGCAGCCCCACCCCGACAGTGGCCGGAGAGACCCAGTACTTC